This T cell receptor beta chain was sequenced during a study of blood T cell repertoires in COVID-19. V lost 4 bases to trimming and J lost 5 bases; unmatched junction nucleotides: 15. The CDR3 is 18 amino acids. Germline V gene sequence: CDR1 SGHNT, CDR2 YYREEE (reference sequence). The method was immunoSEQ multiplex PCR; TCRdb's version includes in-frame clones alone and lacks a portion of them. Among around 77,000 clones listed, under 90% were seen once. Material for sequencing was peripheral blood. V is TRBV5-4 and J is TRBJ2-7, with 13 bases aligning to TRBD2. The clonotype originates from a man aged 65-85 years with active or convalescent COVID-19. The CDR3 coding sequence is TGTGCCAGCAGCCCTGCCCCCCCACTAGCGGGAGGGCGGCACGAGCAGTACTTC. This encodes CASSPAPPLAGGRHEQYF.